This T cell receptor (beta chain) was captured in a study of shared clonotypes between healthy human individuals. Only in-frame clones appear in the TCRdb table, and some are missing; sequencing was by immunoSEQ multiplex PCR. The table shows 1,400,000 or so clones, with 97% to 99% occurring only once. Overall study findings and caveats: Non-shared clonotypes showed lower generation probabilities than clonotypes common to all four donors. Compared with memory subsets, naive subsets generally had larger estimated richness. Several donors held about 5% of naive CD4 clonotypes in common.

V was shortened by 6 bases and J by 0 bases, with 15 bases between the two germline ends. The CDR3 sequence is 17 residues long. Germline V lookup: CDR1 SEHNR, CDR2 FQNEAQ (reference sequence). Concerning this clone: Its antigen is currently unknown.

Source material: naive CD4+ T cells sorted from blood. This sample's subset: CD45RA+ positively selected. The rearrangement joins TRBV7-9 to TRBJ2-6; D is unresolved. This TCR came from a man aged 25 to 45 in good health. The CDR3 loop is CASSIFGPNSGANVLTF. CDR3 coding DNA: TGTGCCAGCAGTATTTTTGGCCCCAACTCTGGGGCCAACGTCCTGACTTTC.